The next 13 T cell receptor beta chains were all read from a single sample in a study of breast tumors, draining lymph nodes, adjacent tissues. TCRdb recomputed calls from the multiplex PCR reads with MiXCR, one row per CDR3 protein. The sample yields some 22,000 distinct CDR3 sequences, 68% seen once. Sample: tumor-adjacent breast tissue. These receptors originate from a female donor with breast cancer. Some clones in this sample may be carry-over from other donors' samples.

This clonotype came up once. The genes are TRBV11-2 and TRBJ2-7; a possible D gene is TRBD2 (5 bases). Germline V CDR1 and CDR2: SGHAT, FQNNGV. Trimming took 4 bases from V and 9 from J, leaving 31 bases between them. CDR3 length: 18 residues. DNA for the CDR3: TGTGCCAGCAGCTCACAACAAACCCAACTAGGGAGTCTACGAGGGCAGTACTTC. It codes for CASSSQQTQLGSLRGQYF.

The rearrangement links TRBV12-3 or TRBV12-4 to TRBJ1-1; no clear D gene. Trimming removed 6 bases at V and 11 bases at J, with 16 bases between. This CDR3 has 12 amino acids. Here the CDR3 DNA reads TGTGCCAGCAGCTCGAACCATTGGTCCGCTTTCTTT. It yields the protein CASSSNHWSAFF.

The chain joins TRBV7-9 to TRBJ2-3, with TRBD2 identical over 13 bases. Losses at the gene ends were 7 bases for V and 0 bases for J; bases not matched to a gene: 13. Germline assignment: CDR1 SEHNR and CDR2 FQNEAQ (reference sequence). The CDR3 contains 19 residues. CDR3 residues: CASTMGLAGTGLSTDTQYF. In DNA, the CDR3 is TGTGCCAGCACCATGGGACTAGCGGGGACGGGGCTGAGCACAGATACGCAGTATTTT.

The V and J genes are TRBV5-1 and TRBJ2-3; D is uncertain. Deletions cut 0 bases from V and 3 bases from J, with 11 bases between. The CDR3 runs to 15 residues. CDR1 is SGHRS and CDR2 is YFSETQ in the germline V gene. For the CDR3, the DNA is TGCGCCAGCAGCTTGGCCTCAATGACTACAGATACGCAGTATTTT. This encodes CASSLASMTTDTQYF.

In DNA, the CDR3 is TGCAGTGCTAAATACATAGGGACAGTCGATAATTCACCCCTCCACTTT. Its protein is CSAKYIGTVDNSPLHF. This sequence joins TRBV20-1 and TRBJ1-6, with TRBD1 identical over 7 bases. In germline, CDR1 is DFQATT, CDR2 SNEGSKA (reference sequence). This CDR3 is built from 16 residues. V trimming: 4 bases; J trimming: 5 bases; junction bases outside the gene matches: 11.

The chain links TRBV28 to TRBJ2-1, with 7 positions matching TRBD1. With 2 bases clipped from V and 5 bases from J, the junction kept 6 bases outside the gene matches. The germline gives CDR1 MDHEN, CDR2 SYDVKM. This CDR3 region has 15 residues. CDR3 sequence reads: CASSLAPTGNNEQFF. DNA for the CDR3: TGTGCCAGCAGTTTAGCTCCGACAGGGAACAATGAGCAGTTCTTC. Combining the CDR3 with reference TRBV28 and TRBJ2-1 gives the whole variable domain DVKVTQSSRYLVKRTGEKVFLECVQDMDHENMFWYRQDPGLGLRLIYFSYDVKMKEKGDIPEGYSVSREKKERFSLILESASTNQTSMYLCASSLAPTGNNEQFFGPGTRLTVL.

The chain couples TRBV2 to TRBJ2-5, with TRBD1 matching 7 bases. V gave up 7 bases and J gave up 5 bases; unmatched junction bases: 13. Germline values: CDR1 SNHLY, CDR2 FYNNEI. The CDR3 loop spans 15 amino acids. For the CDR3, the DNA is TGTGCCAGCACTACTAGTAGGACAGGCGGGGAGACCCAGTACTTC. Amino acids: CASTTSRTGGETQYF.

V and J are TRBV10-3 and TRBJ2-1; D remains ambiguous. Trimming stripped 9 bases from V and 8 bases from J, with 11 bases between. Germline lookup yields CDR1 ENHRY and CDR2 SYGVKD. The CDR3 is 11 amino acids. CDR3 in amino acids: CAIDSGYEQFF. CDR3 nucleotide sequence: TGTGCCATTGATAGTGGGTATGAGCAGTTCTTC.

The chain is built from TRBV10-1 and TRBJ2-7; TRBD2 matches at 8 bases. This CDR3 has 15 amino acids. Germline CDR1 reads WNHNN; CDR2 reads SYGVQD (reference sequence). Unmatched junction bases numbered 4, after V lost 3 bases and J lost 0 bases. The CDR3 sequence is CASSDSGMRSYEQYF. In DNA form, the CDR3 reads TGCGCCAGCAGTGATAGCGGGATGCGCTCCTACGAGCAGTACTTC.

This chain connects TRBV5-6 to TRBJ2-7, with 9 bases lining up with TRBD2. This CDR3 region has 14 residues. V trimming: 0 bases; J trimming: 6 bases; junction bases outside the gene matches: 4. CDR1 is SGHDT and CDR2 is YYEEEE in the germline V gene. DNA of the CDR3: TGTGCCAGCAGCTTGGGCGGGAGGGCCGGCGAGCAGTACTTC. This translates into CASSLGGRAGEQYF.

The CDR3 loop reads CASRLDTGELFF. The CDR3 nucleotides read TGTGCCAGCAGATTGGACACCGGGGAGCTGTTTTTT. The chain joins TRBV7-9 to TRBJ2-2; no firm D call. The CDR3 has 12 amino acids. The V gene lost 6 bases and the J gene lost 3 bases, with 5 bases spanning the gap. Germline V lookup: CDR1 SEHNR, CDR2 FQNEAQ (reference sequence).

The rearrangement uses TRBV20-1 and TRBJ2-1; no reliable D call. The CDR3 consists of 10 residues. CDR1 and CDR2 from the germline V gene are DFQATT and SNEGSKA (reference sequence). Trimming shortened V by 6 bases and J by 6 bases, and 6 bases separated the two germline ends. The CDR3 region is CSAYSNEQFF. As DNA, the CDR3 is TGCAGTGCGTACAGCAATGAGCAGTTCTTC.

This chain links TRBV30 with TRBJ1-1; D unclear. With 0 bases removed from V and 4 bases from J, the gap between germline ends came to 9 bases. The CDR3 has 13 residues. The germline gives CDR1 GTSNPN, CDR2 SVGIG (reference sequence). CDR3: CAWSVHEGTEAFF. The CDR3 DNA reads as TGTGCCTGGAGTGTACATGAGGGCACTGAAGCTTTCTTT.